The clone carrying this TCR beta chain was recorded a few times. The CDR3 runs 16 residues. The data were obtained in a study of response to subunit inactivated influenza vaccine. MiXCR was run by TCRdb on the RT-PCR reads, yielding one entry per CDR3 protein. The top ten clones hold 2.5% to 3% of a sample with just under 550,000 distinct CDR3 sequences, roughly 25% of them seen once. These sequences were also reported in another study, on T cells expressing NK-cell markers. As that study records: The authors made TCR beta cDNA libraries by 5'RACE template switching. This switching added a universal primer site and UMIs.

The chain carries TRBV21-1 and TRBJ1-4; the table's D call, TRBD1, has no DNA check behind it. TRBV21-1 counts as a pseudogene. The clonotype was recovered from a man in his fifties who received an inactivated influenza vaccine. Sequencing used CD4+ T cells sorted from PBMCs, obtained about 11 days after vaccination. The CDR3 here is CASSQHRDRGHEKLFF. Written as DNA, the CDR3 is TGTGCCAGCAGCCAGCACCGGGACAGGGGGCATGAGAAACTGTTTTTT.